What follows are 26 T cell receptor beta chains derived from one specimen sequenced in a study of identical twins. MiXCR, run by TCRdb on the 5' RACE reads, gives a single entry per CDR3 protein. The sample has approximately 150,000 distinct CDR3 sequences; 3% to 4.5% are singletons. Sequences were obtained from memory T cells sorted from blood. The receptors stem from a man younger than 35 in good health.

A few counts support this clonotype. V gene TRBV2 combines with J gene TRBJ2-5, with D possibly being TRBD2 (6 bases). From germline, CDR1 is SNHLY and CDR2 FYNNEI. The CDR3 spans 12 residues. V was pared by 10 bases and J by 1 base, with 10 bases between. The CDR3 is CAIDSGQETQYF. Written as DNA, the CDR3 is TGTGCCATAGATAGCGGCCAAGAGACCCAGTACTTC.

V gene TRBV6-2 or TRBV6-3 combines with J gene TRBJ2-7; D possibly corresponds to TRBD1 (6 bases). The CDR3 is made up of 14 amino acids. With 0 bases removed from V and 5 bases from J, the gap between germline ends came to 11 bases. Germline V gene sequence: CDR1 MNHEY, CDR2 SVGEGT. The CDR3: CASSYSTRGHEQYV. CDR3 DNA sequence: TGTGCCAGCAGTTACTCGACCAGGGGCCACGAGCAGTACGTC.

This clonotype was seen ten or more times. This sequence joins TRBV7-9 and TRBJ1-6; D gene unclear. Looked up from germline, CDR1 is SEHNR and CDR2 is FQNEAQ (reference sequence). The CDR3 has 14 amino acids. V was trimmed by 3 bases and J by 16 bases, leaving 19 bases between them. The CDR3 bases are TGTGCCAGCAGCTTTGAGTCCGGCCTAGGCCCACTCCACTTT. This translates into CASSFESGLGPLHF.

This clonotype was observed many times. The J gene is TRBJ2-3, the V gene TRBV12-3 or TRBV12-4, with 12 bases identical to TRBD2. The junction had 6 bases not matched to a gene; V was cut back by 3 bases and J by 5 bases. There are 16 residues in the CDR3. The CDR3, as DNA: TGTGCCAGCAGTTTCACTAGCGGGAGGCGGGAAGATACGCAGTATTTT. It yields the protein CASSFTSGRREDTQYF.

The chain uses TRBV27 and TRBJ2-5; TRBD2 is a possible D gene (5 bases). CDR1 MNHEY and CDR2 SMNVEV come from the germline V gene (reference sequence). The V gene lost 5 bases and the J gene lost 5 bases, with 18 bases spanning the gap. The CDR3 sequence is 15 residues long. The CDR3 region has the DNA TGTGCCAGCAGTCCGACTCCCCTAGGAGGCGAGACCCAGTACTTC. Its protein product is CASSPTPLGGETQYF.

The sample holds many counts of this clonotype. This rearrangement joins TRBV20-1 to TRBJ2-7; the match to TRBD1 covers 9 bases. This CDR3 is 13 amino acids long. From germline, CDR1 is DFQATT and CDR2 SNEGSKA (reference sequence). J gave up 8 bases and V 7 bases, and 12 bases lay outside the gene matches. The CDR3 loop reads CSGAGTGSAQQYF. The DNA of the CDR3 is TGCAGTGGCGCCGGGACAGGGTCGGCTCAGCAGTACTTC.

The sample holds many counts of this clonotype. The rearrangement links TRBV28 to TRBJ2-5, with D maybe TRBD1 (6 bases). Looked up from germline, CDR1 is MDHEN and CDR2 is SYDVKM. V lost 3 bases and J 8 bases, leaving 10 bases between the germline ends. This CDR3 has 12 residues. The CDR3 sequence: CASSLGTNTQYF. The CDR3 nucleotides are TGTGCCAGCAGTTTGGGGACAAACACCCAGTACTTC.

This clonotype was observed at least ten times. The rearrangement uses TRBV3-1 and TRBJ2-1, with 7 bases identical to TRBD2. The CDR3 length is 16 residues. Trimming at V came to 4 bases and at J to 0 bases, leaving 6 bases not matched to a gene. Germline assignment: CDR1 LGHDT and CDR2 YNNKEL (reference sequence). This chain's CDR3 is CASSPSSGSSYNEQFF. CDR3 coding DNA: TGTGCCAGCAGCCCCTCTAGCGGAAGCTCCTACAATGAGCAGTTCTTC.

This clonotype showed up many times. This chain connects TRBV7-9 to TRBJ2-5; D might be TRBD1 (5 bases). CDR1 is SEHNR and CDR2 is FQNEAQ in the germline V gene (reference sequence). The CDR3 is 12 residues long. V lost 10 bases and J lost 5, with 14 bases in between. The CDR3 here is CATVDSWETQYF. CDR3 DNA: TGTGCCACCGTTGACAGTTGGGAGACCCAGTACTTC.

This clonotype was recorded at least ten times. The chain couples TRBV7-2 to TRBJ1-6, with TRBD1 matching 7 bases. With 1 base clipped from V and 5 bases from J, the junction kept 2 bases outside the gene matches. The CDR3 has 15 amino acids. Germline loops: CDR1 SGHTA, CDR2 FQGNSA. The CDR3, as DNA: TGTGCCAGCAGCTTAGTCAGGGGGGATAATTCACCCCTCCACTTT. This gives the protein CASSLVRGDNSPLHF.

This clonotype has ten or more counts. The chain joins TRBV4-1 to TRBJ2-7, with TRBD1 as a possible D gene (6 bases). This CDR3 contains 13 residues. Germline V CDR1 and CDR2: MGHRA, YSYEKL. Trimming removed 0 bases from V and 12 bases from J, with 15 bases in between. The CDR3 loop reads CASSQESGTPPYV. The CDR3 region has the DNA TGCGCCAGCAGCCAAGAGTCCGGGACACCACCGTACGTC.

This clonotype was counted many times. This sequence joins TRBV9 and TRBJ2-2; D unresolved. V lost 0 bases and J lost 4, with 13 bases in between. CDR1 and CDR2 (germline): SGDLS, YYNGEE. The length of the CDR3 is 16 residues. In DNA, the CDR3 is TGTGCCAGCAGCGTAGCTTATCCGAGACTCACCGGGGAGCTGTTTTTT. It codes for CASSVAYPRLTGELFF. Using reference TRBV9 and TRBJ2-2 for the parts outside the CDR3, the full variable domain is DSGVTQTPKHLITATGQRVTLRCSPRSGDLSVYWYQQSLDQGLQFLIQYYNGEERAKGNILERFSAQQFPDLHSELNLSSLELGDSALYFCASSVAYPRLTGELFFGEGSRLTVL.

This clonotype was counted a few times. V usage is TRBV20-1 and J usage is TRBJ1-2; D is ambiguous. V lost 5 bases and J lost 7, with 17 bases in between. CDR3 length: 13 residues. Germline CDR1 and CDR2: DFQATT and SNEGSKA (reference sequence). This CDR3 reads CSAGGGSLSGYTF. The DNA for the CDR3 is TGCAGTGCTGGAGGAGGTAGCCTCAGTGGCTACACCTTC.

This clonotype was counted many times. The rearrangement uses TRBV5-6 and TRBJ2-3; 7 bases agree with TRBD1. With V trimmed by 4 bases and J by 4 bases, 6 bases remained unmatched. This CDR3 has 14 residues. Germline V CDR1 and CDR2: SGHDT, YYEEEE. In DNA form, the CDR3 reads TGTGCCAGCAGCGATGACAGGGTTCCAGATACGCAGTATTTT. Translation: CASSDDRVPDTQYF.

In this sample, this clonotype turned up many times. CDR3 protein: CATLAGTVHEKLFF. Written as DNA, the CDR3 is TGTGCCACCTTAGCAGGGACAGTACATGAAAAACTGTTTTTT. J is TRBJ1-4 and V is TRBV12-3 or TRBV12-4, with TRBD1 matching 7 bases. Trimming at V came to 10 bases and at J to 6 bases, leaving 11 bases not matched to a gene. The CDR3 contains 14 residues.

This clonotype has ten or more counts. The chain is built from TRBV30 and TRBJ2-3; TRBD2 matches at 12 bases. The CDR3 loop spans 13 amino acids. The junction had 12 bases not matched to a gene; V was cut back by 6 bases and J by 14 bases. Germline V CDR1 and CDR2: GTSNPN, SVGIG (reference sequence). CDR3 sequence: CACPLAGGPTRYF. The CDR3 bases are TGTGCCTGCCCACTAGCGGGAGGACCTACTCGGTATTTT.

The chain is built from TRBV12-3 or TRBV12-4 and TRBJ1-2; 7 bases map to TRBD1. The length of the CDR3 is 13 residues. The V and J ends lost 5 bases and 6 bases, in that order; junction bases with no gene match: 6. The CDR3 region is CASSPDRVNGYTF. The CDR3 DNA is TGTGCCAGCAGTCCAGACAGGGTTAATGGCTACACCTTC.

There are many counts of this clonotype. The gene calls are TRBV4-3 and TRBJ2-7; D is perhaps TRBD2 (5 bases). There are 15 residues in the CDR3. The germline CDR1 and CDR2 sequences are LGHNA and YSLEER. The V gene lost 0 bases and the J gene lost 4 bases, with 13 bases spanning the gap. The CDR3 loop is CASSQEGRGGYEQYF. The CDR3 bases are TGCGCCAGCAGCCAAGAAGGTCGGGGTGGGTACGAGCAGTACTTC.

This clonotype was recorded a few times. The chain employs TRBV7-9 and TRBJ2-5; D possibly matches TRBD1 or TRBD2 (5 bases each). CDR3 length: 16 residues. Germline V gene lookup returns CDR1 SEHNR and CDR2 FQNEAQ (reference sequence). Trimming left V 6 bases short and J 1 base short, with 18 bases between. CDR3 coding DNA: TGTGCCAGCAGGCCACCCCCCAGGGAGCTCCAAGAGACCCAGTACTTC. Protein sequence: CASRPPPRELQETQYF.

This clonotype was detected ten times or more. The rearrangement links TRBV12-3 or TRBV12-4 to TRBJ1-1; 9 bases map to TRBD1. This CDR3 is 14 amino acids long. Trimming took 5 bases from V and 4 from J; bases not matched to a gene: 5. The CDR3 DNA reads TGTGCCAGCAGTCTACAGGGGGCGGGCACTGAAGCTTTCTTT. This codes for CASSLQGAGTEAFF.

This clonotype was counted ten times or more. V usage is TRBV11-1 and J usage is TRBJ2-1; D possibly matches TRBD1 or TRBD2 (5 bases each). V was pared by 5 bases and J by 2 bases, with 25 bases between. This CDR3 contains 19 residues. The germline V gene has CDR1 SGHAT and CDR2 FQDESV (reference sequence). The CDR3 protein is CASSPAVRGSIGAYNEQFF. In nucleotides, the CDR3 is TGTGCCAGCAGCCCGGCGGTGAGAGGGAGCATAGGGGCCTACAATGAGCAGTTCTTC.

This sequence joins TRBV6-1 and TRBJ1-5; no definite D call. The CDR3 covers 13 residues. Trimming took off 8 bases at V and 7 bases at J, with 15 bases between the two ends. CDR1 is MNHNS and CDR2 is SASEGT in the germline V gene. The CDR3 spells CASRTAVDQPQHF. The DNA for the CDR3 is TGTGCCAGCCGGACGGCCGTGGACCAGCCCCAGCATTTT.

This clonotype was seen at least ten times. This chain connects TRBV2 to TRBJ2-1, with TRBD2 identical over 11 bases. Germline values: CDR1 SNHLY, CDR2 FYNNEI. CDR3 length: 16 residues. V lost 5 bases and J lost 7; bases outside the gene matches: 10. CDR3 bases: TGTGCCAGCAGTCTTACCGGGACTAGCGGCGTAAATGAGCAGTTCTTC. It encodes CASSLTGTSGVNEQFF. The whole variable domain, filled in from reference TRBV2 and TRBJ2-1, reads EPEVTQTPSHQVTQMGQEVILRCVPISNHLYFYWYRQILGQKVEFLVSFYNNEISEKSEIFDDQFSVERPDGSNFTLKIRSTKLEDSAMYFCASSLTGTSGVNEQFFGPGTRLTVL.

This clonotype was seen many times. The chain is built from TRBV5-6 and TRBJ2-7, with a weak D call TRBD1 (6 bases). Deletions cut 3 bases from V and 6 bases from J, with 22 bases between. The germline V gene has CDR1 SGHDT and CDR2 YYEEEE. The CDR3 covers 16 residues. This CDR3 reads CASSYALGAPGGEQYV. The CDR3 DNA reads as TGTGCCAGCAGCTACGCCCTGGGGGCCCCGGGCGGCGAGCAGTACGTC.

This clonotype was found many times. V usage is TRBV19 and J usage is TRBJ2-2; 8 bases agree with TRBD2. CDR1 is LNHDA and CDR2 is SQIVND in the germline V gene (reference sequence). This CDR3 has 15 residues. V lost 10 bases, J lost 0 bases, and 7 bases stayed unmatched. The CDR3: CATSLAGSNTGELFF. The DNA of the CDR3 is TGTGCCACGAGTTTAGCGGGGTCGAACACCGGGGAGCTGTTTTTT.

In its sample, this clonotype was seen many times. The chain employs TRBV12-3 or TRBV12-4 and TRBJ2-3; 9 bases map to TRBD2. The V and J ends lost 3 bases and 0 bases, in that order; junction bases with no gene match: 10. This CDR3 has 18 amino acids. CDR3 protein: CASSLPAGGSSSTDTQYF. The DNA of the CDR3 is TGTGCCAGCAGTTTGCCGGCGGGAGGGTCTAGTAGCACAGATACGCAGTATTTT.